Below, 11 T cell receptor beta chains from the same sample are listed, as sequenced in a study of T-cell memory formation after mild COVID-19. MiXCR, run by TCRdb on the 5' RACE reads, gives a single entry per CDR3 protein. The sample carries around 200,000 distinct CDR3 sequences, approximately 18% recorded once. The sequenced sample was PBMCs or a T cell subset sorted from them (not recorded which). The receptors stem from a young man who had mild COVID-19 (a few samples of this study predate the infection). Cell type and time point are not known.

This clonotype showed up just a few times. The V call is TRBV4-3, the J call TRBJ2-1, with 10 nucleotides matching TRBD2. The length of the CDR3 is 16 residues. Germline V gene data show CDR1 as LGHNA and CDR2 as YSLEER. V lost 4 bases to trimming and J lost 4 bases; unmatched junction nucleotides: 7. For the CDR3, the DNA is TGCGCCAGCAGCCGACTCACTAGCGGGGCTTACAATGAGCAGTTCTTC. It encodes CASSRLTSGAYNEQFF.

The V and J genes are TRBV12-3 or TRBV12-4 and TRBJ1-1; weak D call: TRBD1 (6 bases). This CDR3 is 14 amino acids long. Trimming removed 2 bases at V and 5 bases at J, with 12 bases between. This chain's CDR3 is CASSLLGGQTEAFF. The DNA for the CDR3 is TGTGCCAGCAGTTTATTGGGGGGCCAGACTGAAGCTTTCTTT.

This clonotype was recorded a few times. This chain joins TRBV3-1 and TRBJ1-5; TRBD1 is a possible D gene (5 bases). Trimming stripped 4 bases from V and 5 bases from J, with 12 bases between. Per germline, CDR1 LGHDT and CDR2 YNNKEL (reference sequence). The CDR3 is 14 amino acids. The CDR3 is CASSRWGDHQPQHF. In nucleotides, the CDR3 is TGTGCCAGCAGCCGTTGGGGGGATCATCAGCCCCAGCATTTT.

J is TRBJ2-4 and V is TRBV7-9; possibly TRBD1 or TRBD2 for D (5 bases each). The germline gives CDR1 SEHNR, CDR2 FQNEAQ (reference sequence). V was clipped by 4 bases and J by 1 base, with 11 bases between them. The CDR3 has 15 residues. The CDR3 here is CASSSPEGAKNIQYF. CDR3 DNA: TGTGCCAGCAGCTCCCCAGAGGGGGCCAAAAACATTCAGTACTTC.

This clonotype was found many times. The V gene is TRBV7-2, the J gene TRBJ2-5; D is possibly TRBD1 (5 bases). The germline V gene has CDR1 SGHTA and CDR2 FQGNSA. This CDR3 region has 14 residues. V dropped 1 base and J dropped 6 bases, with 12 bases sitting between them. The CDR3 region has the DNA TGTGCCAGCAGCTTAGGAGGCAGGGTAAAGACCCAGTACTTC. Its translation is CASSLGGRVKTQYF.

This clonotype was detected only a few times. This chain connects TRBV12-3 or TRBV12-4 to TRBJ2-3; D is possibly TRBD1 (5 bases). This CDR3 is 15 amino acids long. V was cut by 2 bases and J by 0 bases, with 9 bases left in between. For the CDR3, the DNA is TGTGCCAGCAGTTTAATGGGGCCGAGCACAGATACGCAGTATTTT. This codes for CASSLMGPSTDTQYF.

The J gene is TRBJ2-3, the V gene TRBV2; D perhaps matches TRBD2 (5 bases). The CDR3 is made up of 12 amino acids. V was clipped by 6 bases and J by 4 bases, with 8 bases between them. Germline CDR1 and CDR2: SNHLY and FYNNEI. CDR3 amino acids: CASRGLSDTQYF. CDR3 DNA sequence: TGTGCCAGCAGAGGACTGTCAGATACGCAGTATTTT.

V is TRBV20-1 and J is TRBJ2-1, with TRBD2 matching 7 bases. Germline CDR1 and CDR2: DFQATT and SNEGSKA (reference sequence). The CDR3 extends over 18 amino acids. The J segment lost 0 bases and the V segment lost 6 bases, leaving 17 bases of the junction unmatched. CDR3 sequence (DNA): TGCAGTGCAAGGTTGCCCTACGGGGGGACCTACTCCTACAATGAGCAGTTCTTC. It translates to CSARLPYGGTYSYNEQFF.

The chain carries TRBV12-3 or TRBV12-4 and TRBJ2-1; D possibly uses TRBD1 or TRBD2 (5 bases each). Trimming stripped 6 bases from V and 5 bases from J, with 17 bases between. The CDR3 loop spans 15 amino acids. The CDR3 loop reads CASRPFGTENNEQFF. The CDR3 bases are TGTGCCAGCAGGCCCTTCGGGACGGAAAACAATGAGCAGTTCTTC.

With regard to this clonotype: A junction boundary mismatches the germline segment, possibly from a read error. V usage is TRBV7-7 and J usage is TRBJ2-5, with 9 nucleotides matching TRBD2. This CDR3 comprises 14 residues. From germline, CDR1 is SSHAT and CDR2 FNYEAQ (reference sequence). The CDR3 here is CASSSRGGGETQYF. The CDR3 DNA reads TGTGCTAGCAGCTCCCGCGGGGGGGGCGAGACCCAGTACTTC.

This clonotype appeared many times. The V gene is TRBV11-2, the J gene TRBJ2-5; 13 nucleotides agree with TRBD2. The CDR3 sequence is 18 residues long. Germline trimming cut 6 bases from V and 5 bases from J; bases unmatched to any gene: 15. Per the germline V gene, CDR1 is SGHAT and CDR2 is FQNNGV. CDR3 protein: CASRRTSGGVPGWETQYF. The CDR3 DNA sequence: TGTGCCAGCAGGCGTACTAGCGGGGGGGTCCCCGGCTGGGAGACCCAGTACTTC.